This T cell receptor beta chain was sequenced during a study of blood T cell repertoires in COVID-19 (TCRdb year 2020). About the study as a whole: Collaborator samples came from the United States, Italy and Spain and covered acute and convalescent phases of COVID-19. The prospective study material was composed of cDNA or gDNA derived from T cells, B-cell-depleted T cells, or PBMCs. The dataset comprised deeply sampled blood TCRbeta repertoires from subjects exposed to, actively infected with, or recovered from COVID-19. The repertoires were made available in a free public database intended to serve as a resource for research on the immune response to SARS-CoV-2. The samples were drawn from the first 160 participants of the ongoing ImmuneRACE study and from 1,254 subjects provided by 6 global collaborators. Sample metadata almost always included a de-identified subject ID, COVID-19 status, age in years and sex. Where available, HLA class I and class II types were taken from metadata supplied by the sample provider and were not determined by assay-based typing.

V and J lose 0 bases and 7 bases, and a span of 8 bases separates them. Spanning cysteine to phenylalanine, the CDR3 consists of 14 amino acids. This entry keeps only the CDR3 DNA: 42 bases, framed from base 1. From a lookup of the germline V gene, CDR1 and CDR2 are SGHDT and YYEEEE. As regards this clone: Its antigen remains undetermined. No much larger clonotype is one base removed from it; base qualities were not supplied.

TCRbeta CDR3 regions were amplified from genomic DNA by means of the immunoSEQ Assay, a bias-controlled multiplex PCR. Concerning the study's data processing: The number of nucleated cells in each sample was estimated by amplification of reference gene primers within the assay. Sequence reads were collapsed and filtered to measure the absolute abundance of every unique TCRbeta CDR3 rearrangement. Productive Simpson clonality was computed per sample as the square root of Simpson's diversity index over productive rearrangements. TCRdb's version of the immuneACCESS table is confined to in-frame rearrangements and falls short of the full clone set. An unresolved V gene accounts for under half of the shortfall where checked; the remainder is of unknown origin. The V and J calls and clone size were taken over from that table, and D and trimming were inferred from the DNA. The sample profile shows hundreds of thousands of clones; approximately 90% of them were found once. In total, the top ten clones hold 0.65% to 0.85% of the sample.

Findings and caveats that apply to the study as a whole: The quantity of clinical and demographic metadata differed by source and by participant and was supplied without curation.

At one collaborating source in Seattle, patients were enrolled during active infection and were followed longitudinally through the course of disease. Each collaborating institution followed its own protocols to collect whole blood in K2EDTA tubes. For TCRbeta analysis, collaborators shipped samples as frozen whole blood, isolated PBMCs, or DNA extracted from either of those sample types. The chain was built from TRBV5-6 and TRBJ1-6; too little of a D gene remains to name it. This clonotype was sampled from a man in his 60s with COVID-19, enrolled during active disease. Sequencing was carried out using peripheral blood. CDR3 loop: CASSLVNQNSPLHF. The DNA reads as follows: TGTGCCAGCAGCTTGGTCAATCAGAATTCACCCCTCCACTTT.